Presented here are 27 T cell receptor beta chains from one specimen sequenced in a study of radiation and T cells in renal cell carcinoma (dated by TCRdb to 2018 to 2020). In light of the paper, this sample's time point label describes: blood 2 weeks post-SBRT. Taken with the paper, the label for treatment or condition translates to: 15 Gy SBRT to primary tumor, nephrectomy 4 weeks later. Library preparation employed the immunoSEQ multiplex PCR assay. TCRdb carries this immuneACCESS record with in-frame sequences only. Its versions omit some clonotypes, under half of them owing to an unresolved V gene in the studies checked, with the rest unexplained. This sample holds about 150,000 clones; roughly 89% were observed only once. Approximately 12% of the sample comes from the top ten. This sample comprised blood, obtained from a patient whose treatment included radiotherapy and nephrectomy. The receptors here all came from a woman aged 45-60 years with renal cell carcinoma.

In DNA form, the CDR3 reads TGCGCCAGCAGCGGGGACGGGAACTATGGCTACACCTTC. Amino acid sequence: CASSGDGNYGYTF. The chain uses TRBV5-1 and TRBJ1-2; a possible D gene is TRBD1 (5 bases). The germline V gene encodes CDR1 SGHRS and CDR2 YFSETQ. The CDR3 totals 13 residues. V was clipped by 4 bases and J by 2 bases, with 9 bases between them.

As concerns this clone: The sample carries other DNA sequences with the same CDR3. The chain is built from TRBV29-1 and TRBJ1-2, with D possibly TRBD1 on 5 matching bases. CDR1 is SQVTM and CDR2 is ANQGSEA in the germline V gene. The CDR3 sequence is 11 residues long. Trimming pared 3 bases from V and 6 bases from J, leaving 8 bases between. Here the CDR3 reads CSVESGDGYTF. DNA for the CDR3: TGCAGCGTTGAGTCGGGGGATGGCTACACCTTC.

The chain joins TRBV19 to TRBJ1-5; D not resolved. Deletions cut 5 bases from V and 2 bases from J, with 13 bases between. This CDR3 is built from 15 residues. The germline V gene has CDR1 LNHDA and CDR2 SQIVND (reference sequence). The CDR3 DNA sequence: TGTGCCAGTAGTCCTATAACGGGAGGCAATCAGCCCCAGCATTTT. This encodes CASSPITGGNQPQHF.

This chain links TRBV6-5 with TRBJ2-2; no clear D. The CDR3 spans 11 residues. Germline CDR1 reads MNHEY; CDR2 reads SVGAGI. Trimming pared 6 bases from V and 6 bases from J, leaving 5 bases between. This chain's CDR3 is CASSRAGELFF. The CDR3 DNA follows: TGTGCCAGCAGCCGAGCCGGGGAGCTGTTTTTT.

This clone came up a few times. The V and J genes are TRBV5-4 and TRBJ1-2; unclear D gene. Germline V CDR1 and CDR2: SGHNT, YYREEE (reference sequence). Between the trimmed V and J ends, which lost 4 bases and 8 bases, there was a span of 15 bases. The CDR3 loop spans 13 amino acids. CDR3 in DNA: TGTGCCAGCAGCCGAAGGCAGGACTTGGGCTACACCTTC. It specifies CASSRRQDLGYTF.

In its sample, this clone was seen a few times. This sequence joins TRBV5-1 and TRBJ1-1; D not certain. Per germline, CDR1 SGHRS and CDR2 YFSETQ. Trimming left V 2 bases short and J 1 base short, with 6 bases between. The CDR3 runs to 13 residues. As DNA, the CDR3 is TGCGCCAGCAGCTTTTTCGGGAACACTGAAGCTTTCTTT. This sequence encodes CASSFFGNTEAFF. Full variable domain (missing parts from reference TRBV5-1 and TRBJ1-1): KAGVTQTPRYLIKTRGQQVTLSCSPISGHRSVSWYQQTPGQGLQFLFEYFSETQRNKGNFPGRFSGRQFSNSRSEMNVSTLELGDSALYLCASSFFGNTEAFFGQGTRLTVV.

The gene calls are TRBV5-5 and TRBJ1-2, with 10 bases that match TRBD1. Germline values: CDR1 SGHKS, CDR2 YYEKEE (reference sequence). After removal of 7 bases from V and 4 bases from J, the junction contained 4 bases not matched to a gene. CDR3 length: 13 amino acids. The CDR3 spells CASGTGAGYGYTF. In DNA, the CDR3 is TGTGCCAGCGGGACAGGGGCGGGCTATGGCTACACCTTC. The variable domain in full, completed from reference TRBV5-5 and TRBJ1-2, reads DAGVTQSPTHLIKTRGQQVTLRCSPISGHKSVSWYQQVLGQGPQFIFQYYEKEERGRGNFPDRFSARQFPNYSSELNVNALLLGDSALYLCASGTGAGYGYTFGSGTRLTVV.

This clone was seen a few times. This rearrangement joins TRBV29-1 to TRBJ1-1; D may be TRBD1 (5 bases). The CDR3 totals 11 residues. With 3 bases removed from V and 5 bases from J, the gap between germline ends came to 7 bases. The V gene's germline CDR1 is SQVTM and CDR2 ANQGSEA. Written as DNA, the CDR3 is TGCAGCGTTGACCGGGGGACTGAAGCTTTCTTT. Its translation is CSVDRGTEAFF.

This chain joins TRBV5-1 and TRBJ1-5, with 8 positions matching TRBD1. Germline lookup yields CDR1 SGHRS and CDR2 YFSETQ. The CDR3 loop spans 13 amino acids. V was clipped by 4 bases and J by 6 bases; unmatched bases: 3. This CDR3 is CASSNTGGQPQHF. The CDR3 nucleotides are TGCGCCAGCAGCAACACAGGGGGTCAGCCCCAGCATTTT.

The chain has TRBV19 and TRBJ1-1; the D gene is possibly TRBD1 (6 bases). The germline V gene has CDR1 LNHDA and CDR2 SQIVND (reference sequence). Trimming removed 5 bases from V and 1 base from J, with 14 bases in between. The CDR3 sequence is 15 residues long. The CDR3 loop is CASSYTGYKNTEAFF. CDR3 DNA sequence: TGTGCCAGTAGTTATACAGGGTACAAGAACACTGAAGCTTTCTTT.

The chain recombines TRBV9 with TRBJ1-2; D is undetermined. Per the germline V gene, CDR1 is SGDLS and CDR2 is YYNGEE. The CDR3 totals 12 residues. V shed 2 bases and J shed 4 bases, with 6 bases lying between them. Here the CDR3 reads CASSVNSYGYTF. CDR3 nucleotide sequence: TGTGCCAGCAGCGTGAATTCCTATGGCTACACCTTC.

This clone is a singleton in its sample. This chain links TRBV15 with TRBJ1-4; tentative D call: TRBD1 (6 bases). The CDR3 contains 15 residues. Trimming took off 3 bases at V and 5 bases at J, with 13 bases between the two ends. Germline CDR1 and CDR2: LNHNV and YYDKDF (reference sequence). In DNA form, the CDR3 reads TGTGCCACCAGCAGCAGGGGTGGTGTGAATGAAAAACTGTTTTTT. Its protein is CATSSRGGVNEKLFF.

The rearrangement links TRBV5-1 to TRBJ2-1, with unresolved D. Per germline, CDR1 SGHRS and CDR2 YFSETQ. CDR3 length: 15 residues. V lost 0 bases and J lost 10, with 17 bases in between. CDR3 protein: CASSLVTTSGAEQFF. The CDR3 DNA reads as TGCGCCAGCAGCTTGGTCACTACATCAGGCGCCGAGCAGTTCTTC.

This clone appeared once. The genes are TRBV6-1 and TRBJ2-5, with 9 positions matching TRBD2. Per germline, CDR1 MNHNS and CDR2 SASEGT. The trim removed 0 bases at V and 5 bases at J, leaving 7 bases unmatched. The CDR3 is made up of 16 amino acids. This chain's CDR3 is CASSEAGGGALETQYF. The CDR3 bases are TGTGCCAGCAGTGAAGCTGGCGGGGGGGCCCTGGAGACCCAGTACTTC.

This clone was detected only once. The chain couples TRBV11-1 to TRBJ2-1, with a possible D match to TRBD2 (6 bases). The CDR3 is 14 residues long. The germline gives CDR1 SGHAT, CDR2 FQDESV (reference sequence). V lost 5 bases, J lost 9 bases, and 17 bases lay in between. The CDR3 nucleotides are TGTGCCAGCAGCCCACTGACTAGTCTGGCTGAGCAGTTCTTC. As protein: CASSPLTSLAEQFF.

The V gene is TRBV28, the J gene TRBJ1-6, with D hard to call. V was shortened by 8 bases and J by 0 bases, with 8 bases between the two germline ends. Germline assignment: CDR1 MDHEN and CDR2 SYDVKM. The CDR3 length is 14 residues. DNA of the CDR3: TGTGCCAGCTACCACGGCTCCTATAATTCACCCCTCCACTTT. Amino acids: CASYHGSYNSPLHF.

The chain joins TRBV6-5 to TRBJ2-7; D perhaps matches TRBD2 (5 bases). The CDR3 is 15 residues long. From germline, CDR1 is MNHEY and CDR2 SVGAGI. The V end lost 1 base, the J end lost 3 bases, and 13 bases lay between the germline ends. The CDR3 region has the DNA TGTGCCAGCAGTTACTTGGTAACGGGGAACTACGAGCAGTACTTC. This codes for CASSYLVTGNYEQYF.

The chain employs TRBV20-1 and TRBJ2-1, with D possibly being TRBD2 (6 bases). The germline CDR1 and CDR2 sequences are DFQATT and SNEGSKA (reference sequence). V lost 6 bases and J lost 6, with 9 bases in between. This CDR3 is built from 11 residues. Written as DNA, the CDR3 is TGCAGTGCCGAGGGAGGCAATGAGCAGTTCTTC. It specifies CSAEGGNEQFF.

J is TRBJ2-5 and V is TRBV18; D is uncertain. V was trimmed by 2 bases and J by 1 base, leaving 11 bases between them. The CDR3 totals 15 residues. In germline, CDR1 is KGHSH, CDR2 LQKENI. DNA of the CDR3: TGTGCCAGCTCACCAGTGGACGCCTCCCAAGAGACCCAGTACTTC. Its protein product is CASSPVDASQETQYF.

The J gene is TRBJ1-3, the V gene TRBV15, with 7 bases identical to TRBD1. CDR3 length: 17 amino acids. Looked up from germline, CDR1 is LNHNV and CDR2 is YYDKDF (reference sequence). Unmatched junction bases numbered 5, after V lost 0 bases and J lost 0 bases. The CDR3 loop is CATSREGAGGSGNTIYF. DNA for the CDR3: TGTGCCACCAGCAGAGAGGGCGCAGGGGGCTCTGGAAACACCATATATTTT.

This clone appeared a single time. The chain combines TRBV7-2 with TRBJ2-1; TRBD2 aligns across 12 bases. This CDR3 contains 15 residues. The germline V gene encodes CDR1 SGHTA and CDR2 FQGNSA. The V segment lost 3 bases and the J segment 4 bases; nucleotides outside the gene matches: 1. Here the CDR3 DNA reads TGTGCCAGCAGCTTGGGGACTAGCGGGTACAATGAGCAGTTCTTC. Amino acid sequence: CASSLGTSGYNEQFF.

The chain combines TRBV5-8 with TRBJ1-1, with 7 positions matching TRBD1. The CDR3 covers 16 residues. CDR1 SGHTS and CDR2 YDEGEE come from the germline V gene. V gave up 3 bases and J gave up 1 base; unmatched junction bases: 9. CDR3 amino acids: CASSSRPGTANTEAFF. CDR3 DNA sequence: TGTGCCAGCAGCTCCCGACCCGGGACAGCGAACACTGAAGCTTTCTTT.

J is TRBJ2-1 and V is TRBV5-6; D not certain. The CDR3 has 11 amino acids. Germline V gene sequence: CDR1 SGHDT, CDR2 YYEEEE. Trimming removed 6 bases at V and 3 bases at J, with 4 bases between. This CDR3 is CASTNYNEQFF. CDR3 DNA: TGTGCCAGCACTAACTACAATGAGCAGTTCTTC.

In nucleotides, the CDR3 is TGTGCCAGCAGTACCGACAGGGGGCTCATGAACACTGAAGCTTTCTTT. Its protein is CASSTDRGLMNTEAFF. The genes are TRBV28 and TRBJ1-1; TRBD1 matches 10 bases. The CDR3 spans 16 residues. With 5 bases clipped from V and 0 bases from J, the junction kept 6 bases outside the gene matches. CDR1 is MDHEN and CDR2 is SYDVKM in the germline V gene.

The chain joins TRBV2 to TRBJ2-5, with D perhaps TRBD1 or TRBD2 (5 bases each). This CDR3 has 12 residues. Germline-derived CDR1 and CDR2 are SNHLY and FYNNEI. The V end lost 5 bases, the J end lost 5 bases, and 9 bases lay between the germline ends. The DNA of the CDR3 is TGTGCCAGCAGTTCGGGGACGGAGACCCAGTACTTC. Its protein is CASSSGTETQYF.

The chain combines TRBV7-2 with TRBJ1-5, with D hard to call. The CDR3 has 14 residues. The ends were cut back, 6 bases at V and 7 bases at J, with 16 bases in the middle. The germline V gene has CDR1 SGHTA and CDR2 FQGNSA. The chain's CDR3 is CASSIEGEIQPQHF. The DNA of the CDR3 is TGTGCCAGCAGTATAGAGGGTGAGATACAGCCCCAGCATTTT.

The V call is TRBV4-1, the J call TRBJ2-1; D ambiguous. Deletions cut 0 bases from V and 4 bases from J, with 13 bases between. The CDR3 runs to 16 residues. Per the germline V gene, CDR1 is MGHRA and CDR2 is YSYEKL. The CDR3: CASSQDLRALYNEQFF. The CDR3 bases are TGCGCCAGCAGCCAAGATTTACGGGCTCTTTACAATGAGCAGTTCTTC.